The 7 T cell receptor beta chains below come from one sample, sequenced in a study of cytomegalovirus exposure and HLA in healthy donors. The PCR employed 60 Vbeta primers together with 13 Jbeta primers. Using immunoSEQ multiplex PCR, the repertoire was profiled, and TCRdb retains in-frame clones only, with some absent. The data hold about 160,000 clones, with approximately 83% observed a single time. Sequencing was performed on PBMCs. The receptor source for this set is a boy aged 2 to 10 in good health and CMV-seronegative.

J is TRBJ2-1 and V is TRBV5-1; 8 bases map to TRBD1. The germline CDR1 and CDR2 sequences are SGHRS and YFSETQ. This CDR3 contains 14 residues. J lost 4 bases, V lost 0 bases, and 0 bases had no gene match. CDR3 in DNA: TGCGCCAGCAGCTTGGACAGGGGGTACAATGAGCAGTTCTTC. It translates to CASSLDRGYNEQFF.

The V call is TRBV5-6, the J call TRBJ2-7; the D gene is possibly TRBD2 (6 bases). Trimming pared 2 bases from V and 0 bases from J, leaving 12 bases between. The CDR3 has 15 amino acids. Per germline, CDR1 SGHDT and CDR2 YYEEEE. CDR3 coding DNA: TGTGCCAGCAGCTTTGACCGGGGGTCCTCCTACGAGCAGTACGTC. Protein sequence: CASSFDRGSSYEQYV.

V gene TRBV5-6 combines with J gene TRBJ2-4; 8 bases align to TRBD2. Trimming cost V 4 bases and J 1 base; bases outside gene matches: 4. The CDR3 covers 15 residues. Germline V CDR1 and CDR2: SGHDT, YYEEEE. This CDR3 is CASSPRLAAKNIQYF. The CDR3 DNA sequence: TGTGCCAGCAGCCCCAGACTAGCGGCCAAAAACATTCAGTACTTC.

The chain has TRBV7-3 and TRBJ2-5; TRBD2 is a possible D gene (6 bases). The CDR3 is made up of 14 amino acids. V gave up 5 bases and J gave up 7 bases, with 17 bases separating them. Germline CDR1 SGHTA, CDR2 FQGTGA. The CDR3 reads CASSPRGTPGTQYF. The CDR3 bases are TGTGCCAGCAGCCCCCGCGGGACCCCGGGGACCCAGTACTTC.

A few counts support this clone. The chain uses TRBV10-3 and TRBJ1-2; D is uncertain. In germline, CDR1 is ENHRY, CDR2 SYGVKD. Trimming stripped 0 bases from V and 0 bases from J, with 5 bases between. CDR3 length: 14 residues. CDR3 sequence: CAISESATNYGYTF. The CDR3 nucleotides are TGTGCCATCAGTGAGTCCGCTACTAACTATGGCTACACCTTC.

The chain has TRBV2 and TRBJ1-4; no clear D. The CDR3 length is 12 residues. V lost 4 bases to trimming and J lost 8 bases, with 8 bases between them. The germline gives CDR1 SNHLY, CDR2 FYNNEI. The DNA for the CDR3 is TGTGCCAGCAGTGGGCTCACGGAAAAACTGTTTTTT. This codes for CASSGLTEKLFF.

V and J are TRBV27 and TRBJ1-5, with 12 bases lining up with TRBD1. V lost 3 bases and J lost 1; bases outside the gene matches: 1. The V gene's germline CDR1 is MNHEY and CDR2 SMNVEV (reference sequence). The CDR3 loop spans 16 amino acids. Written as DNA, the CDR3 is TGTGCCAGCAGTTTGGGGACAGGGGGCAGCAATCAGCCCCAGCATTTT. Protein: CASSLGTGGSNQPQHF.